The entry below describes one T cell receptor beta chain. Donors comprised healthy HIV-negative adults lacking recent acute infections or vaccinations. The CDR3 spans 17 residues. V shed 0 bases and J 6 bases; nucleotides not matched to a gene: 10. Germline V gene sequence: CDR1 LNHDA, CDR2 SQIVND (reference sequence). These data belong to a study of shared clonotypes between healthy human individuals. Study details: A donor's plate count was three for CD4 naive and three for CD4 memory; CD8 naive had two and CD8 memory one.

The sorted-subset replicate PCRs were given around 200 ng DNA, which is 30,000 or so T cell genomes. This table comes from immunoSEQ multiplex PCR, and its TCRdb copy is limited to in-frame clones, with some not included. In the table there are approximately 710,000 clones, around 91% of which are singletons. The specimen was memory CD8+ T cells from PBMCs. Documented subset: CD45RO+ cells pooled with CCR7-negative TemRA cells. J is TRBJ2-3 and V is TRBV19, with TRBD1 matching over 9 bases. The source is a man between 18 and 29 years old in good health. Some clones in this sample may be carry-over from other donors' samples. CDR3 sequence: CASSIELGTGPWDTQYF. The CDR3 DNA sequence: TGTGCCAGTAGTATAGAGCTCGGGACAGGGCCTTGGGATACGCAGTATTTT.